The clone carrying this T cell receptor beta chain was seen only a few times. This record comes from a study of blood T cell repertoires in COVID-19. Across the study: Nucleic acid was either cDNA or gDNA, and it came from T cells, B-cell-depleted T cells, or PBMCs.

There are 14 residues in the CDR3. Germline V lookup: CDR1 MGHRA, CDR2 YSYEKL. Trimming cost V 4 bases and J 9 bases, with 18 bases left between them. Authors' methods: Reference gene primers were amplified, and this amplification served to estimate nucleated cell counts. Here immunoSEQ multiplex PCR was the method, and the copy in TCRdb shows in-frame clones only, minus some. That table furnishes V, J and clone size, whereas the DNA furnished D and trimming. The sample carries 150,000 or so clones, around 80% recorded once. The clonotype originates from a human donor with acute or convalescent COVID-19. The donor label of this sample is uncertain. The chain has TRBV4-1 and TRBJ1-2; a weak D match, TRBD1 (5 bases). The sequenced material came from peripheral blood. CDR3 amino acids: CASSLTGALASYTF. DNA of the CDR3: TGCGCCAGCAGCCTAACAGGTGCCTTAGCAAGCTACACCTTC.